What follows are 11 T cell receptor beta chains derived from one specimen sequenced in a study of early T cells in non-severe SARS-CoV-2 infection. MiXCR, run by TCRdb on the 5' RACE reads, gives a single entry per CDR3 protein. Here the sample spans around 33,000 distinct CDR3 sequences, roughly 4.5% being singletons. Specimen: whole blood. Receptor source: an adult who was a healthcare worker with PCR-confirmed SARS-CoV-2 infection or an uninfected control (not recorded which).

The rearrangement links TRBV29-1 to TRBJ2-6; possibly TRBD2 for D (5 bases). Trimming shortened V by 4 bases and J by 0 bases, and 7 bases separated the two germline ends. The CDR3 consists of 14 residues. Germline loops: CDR1 SQVTM, CDR2 ANQGSEA. CDR3 DNA sequence: TGCAGCGTTGCCCGGGACTCTGGGGCCAACGTCCTGACTTTC. It yields the protein CSVARDSGANVLTF.

The sample holds a few counts of this clonotype. The V gene is TRBV7-2, the J gene TRBJ2-1; D unclear. CDR1 is SGHTA and CDR2 is FQGNSA in the germline V gene. Trimming pared 1 base from V and 1 base from J, leaving 8 bases between. The CDR3 sequence is 15 residues long. The CDR3 here is CASSLGGGSYNEQFF. CDR3 bases: TGTGCCAGCAGCTTAGGAGGCGGTTCCTACAATGAGCAGTTCTTC.

In this sample, this clonotype turned up many times. This sequence joins TRBV6-5 and TRBJ2-5; a possible D gene is TRBD1 (6 bases). The CDR3 covers 15 residues. V lost 0 bases and J lost 5, with 13 bases in between. Germline V gene sequence: CDR1 MNHEY, CDR2 SVGAGI. The CDR3 nucleotides are TGTGCCAGCAGTTACTCGGACAGAAGCACGGAGACCCAGTACTTC. This encodes CASSYSDRSTETQYF.

Ten or more counts support this clonotype. V gene TRBV28 combines with J gene TRBJ1-5; D is undetermined. V lost 0 bases and J 3 bases, leaving 9 bases between the germline ends. The CDR3 runs to 15 residues. Germline V gene sequence: CDR1 MDHEN, CDR2 SYDVKM. Here the CDR3 reads CASSLWGTLNQPQHF. Here the CDR3 DNA reads TGTGCCAGCAGTTTATGGGGAACCCTCAATCAGCCCCAGCATTTT.

This clonotype was detected ten times or more. The V gene is TRBV5-1, the J gene TRBJ1-5, with D perhaps matching TRBD1 (6 bases). CDR1 and CDR2 (germline): SGHRS, YFSETQ. The CDR3 sequence is 18 residues long. With 0 bases removed from V and 2 bases from J, the gap between germline ends came to 18 bases. As DNA, the CDR3 is TGCGCCAGCAGCTTGGGCACAGGGATAGGTGATGGCAATCAGCCCCAGCATTTT. Translation gives CASSLGTGIGDGNQPQHF.

This clonotype has at least ten counts. This chain connects TRBV7-9 to TRBJ1-1, with D possibly matching TRBD1 (5 bases). CDR3 length equals 14 residues. Germline CDR1 reads SEHNR; CDR2 reads FQNEAQ (reference sequence). Trimming took off 3 bases at V and 5 bases at J, with 13 bases between the two ends. Written as DNA, the CDR3 is TGTGCCAGCAGCTTGGAGGGGCTATCAACTGAAGCTTTCTTT. Its translation is CASSLEGLSTEAFF.

Only a few counts were recorded for this clonotype. V gene TRBV4-1 combines with J gene TRBJ2-1; D perhaps matches TRBD1 (6 bases). Germline V CDR1 and CDR2: MGHRA, YSYEKL. CDR3 size: 15 residues. Trimming left V 4 bases short and J 0 bases short, with 10 bases between. CDR3 region: CASSPTGSSYNEQFF. CDR3 sequence (DNA): TGCGCCAGCAGCCCGACAGGTAGCTCCTACAATGAGCAGTTCTTC.

This clonotype was seen only a few times. The V call is TRBV4-1, the J call TRBJ2-4, with 8 bases identical to TRBD1. Per germline, CDR1 MGHRA and CDR2 YSYEKL. CDR3 length equals 14 residues. The V segment lost 4 bases and the J segment 8 bases; nucleotides outside the gene matches: 7. CDR3 sequence reads: CASSPGGMTDIQYF. In DNA, the CDR3 is TGCGCCAGCAGCCCAGGGGGCATGACGGACATTCAGTACTTC.

In its sample, this clonotype is medium-sized. The gene calls are TRBV12-3 or TRBV12-4 and TRBJ2-1; 7 bases agree with TRBD1. This CDR3 has 15 amino acids. V shed 5 bases and J 6 bases; nucleotides not matched to a gene: 10. CDR3 protein: CASSPPGQILNEQFF. The CDR3 DNA is TGTGCCAGCAGTCCGCCGGGACAGATTCTCAATGAGCAGTTCTTC.

J is TRBJ2-1 and V is TRBV7-2, with 7 positions matching TRBD2. Trimming cost V 3 bases and J 1 base; bases outside gene matches: 3. Per germline, CDR1 SGHTA and CDR2 FQGNSA. This CDR3 comprises 15 residues. The CDR3 DNA sequence: TGTGCCAGCAGCTTGTACGGGGGGTCCTACAATGAGCAGTTCTTC. Translated: CASSLYGGSYNEQFF.

This clonotype was picked up many times. The chain has TRBV5-1 and TRBJ2-1; D unclear. Germline V gene sequence: CDR1 SGHRS, CDR2 YFSETQ. CDR3 length equals 13 residues. Trimming cost V 0 bases and J 6 bases, with 7 bases left between them. The CDR3 loop is CASSLEGPNEQFF. CDR3 in DNA: TGCGCCAGCAGCTTGGAGGGTCCCAATGAGCAGTTCTTC.